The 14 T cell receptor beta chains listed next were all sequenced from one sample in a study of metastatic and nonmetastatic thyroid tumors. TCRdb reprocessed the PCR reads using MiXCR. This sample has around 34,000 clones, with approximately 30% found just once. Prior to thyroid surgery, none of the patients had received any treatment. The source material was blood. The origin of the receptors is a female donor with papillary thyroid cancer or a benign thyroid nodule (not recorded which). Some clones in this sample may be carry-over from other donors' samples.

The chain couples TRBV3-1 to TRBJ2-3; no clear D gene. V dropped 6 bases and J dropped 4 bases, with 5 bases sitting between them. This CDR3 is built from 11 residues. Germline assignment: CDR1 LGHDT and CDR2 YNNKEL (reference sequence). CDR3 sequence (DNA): TGTGCCAGCAGAGTCTCAGATACGCAGTATTTT. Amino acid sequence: CASRVSDTQYF.

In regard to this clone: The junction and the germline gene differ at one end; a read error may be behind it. CDR3 sequence: CAISEEGGLYTF. CDR3 sequence (DNA): TGTGCCATCAGTGAAGAGGGGGGGCTCTACACCTTC. The chain has TRBV6-1 and TRBJ1-2, with a tentative D call TRBD1 (6 bases). The germline CDR1 and CDR2 sequences are MNHNS and SASEGT. This CDR3 spans 12 amino acids.

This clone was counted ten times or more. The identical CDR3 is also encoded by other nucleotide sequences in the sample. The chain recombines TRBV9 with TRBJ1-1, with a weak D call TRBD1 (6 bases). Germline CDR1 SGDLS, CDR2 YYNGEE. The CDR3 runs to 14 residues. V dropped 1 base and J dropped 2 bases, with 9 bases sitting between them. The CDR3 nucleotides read TGTGCCAGCAGCGTAAGGGGGGGTAACACTGAAGCTTTCTTT. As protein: CASSVRGGNTEAFF.

Here the CDR3 reads CAISESGTGALSEQYF. The DNA of the CDR3 is TGTGCCATCAGTGAGTCTGGGACTGGCGCTTTATCCGAGCAGTACTTC. The chain couples TRBV10-3 to TRBJ2-7; maybe TRBD2 (6 bases). The V end lost 0 bases, the J end lost 6 bases, and 18 bases lay between the germline ends. The CDR3 has 16 amino acids. Germline V gene sequence: CDR1 ENHRY, CDR2 SYGVKD.

The CDR3 loop is CASSLARHSPHQPQHF. For the CDR3, the DNA is TGTGCCAGCAGCTTAGCGAGGCACTCACCCCATCAGCCCCAGCATTTT. V gene TRBV7-8 combines with J gene TRBJ1-5; D is uncertain. The CDR3 is made up of 16 amino acids. Trimming removed 0 bases at V and 5 bases at J, with 14 bases between. Per germline, CDR1 SGHVS and CDR2 FQNEAQ.

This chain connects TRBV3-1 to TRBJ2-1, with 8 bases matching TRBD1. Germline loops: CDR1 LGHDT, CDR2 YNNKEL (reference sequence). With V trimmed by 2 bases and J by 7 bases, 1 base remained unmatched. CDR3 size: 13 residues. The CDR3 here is CASSQNRGNEQFF. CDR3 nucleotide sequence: TGTGCCAGCAGCCAAAACAGGGGGAATGAGCAGTTCTTC.

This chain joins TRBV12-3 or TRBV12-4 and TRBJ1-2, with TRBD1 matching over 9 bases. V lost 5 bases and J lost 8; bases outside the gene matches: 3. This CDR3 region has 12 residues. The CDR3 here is CASSTGGLGYTF. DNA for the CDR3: TGTGCCAGCAGTACAGGGGGCTTGGGCTACACCTTC.

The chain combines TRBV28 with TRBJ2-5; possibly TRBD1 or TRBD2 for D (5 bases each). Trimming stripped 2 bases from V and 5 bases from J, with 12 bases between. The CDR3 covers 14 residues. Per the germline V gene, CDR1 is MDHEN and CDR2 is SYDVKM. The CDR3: CASSLGGREETQYF. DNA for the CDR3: TGTGCCAGCAGTTTAGGGGGTCGTGAGGAGACCCAGTACTTC.

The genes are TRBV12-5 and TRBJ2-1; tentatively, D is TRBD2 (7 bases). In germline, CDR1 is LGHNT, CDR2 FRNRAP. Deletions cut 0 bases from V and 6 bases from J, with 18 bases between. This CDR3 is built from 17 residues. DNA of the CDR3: TGTGCTAGTGGTTTGGTACTCTGGGGCCGGGGGGCCAATGAGCAGTTCTTC. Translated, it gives CASGLVLWGRGANEQFF.

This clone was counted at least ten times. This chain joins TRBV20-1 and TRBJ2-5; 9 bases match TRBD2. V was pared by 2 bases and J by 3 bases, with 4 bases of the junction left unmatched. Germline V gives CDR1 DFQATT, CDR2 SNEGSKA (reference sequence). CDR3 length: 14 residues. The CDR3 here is CSARLAGPEETQYF. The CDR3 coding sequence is TGCAGTGCTAGACTAGCGGGGCCGGAAGAGACCCAGTACTTC.

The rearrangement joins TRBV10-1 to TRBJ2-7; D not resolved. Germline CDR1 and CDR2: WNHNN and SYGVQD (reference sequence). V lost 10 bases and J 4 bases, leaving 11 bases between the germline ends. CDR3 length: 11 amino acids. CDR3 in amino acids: CAILALYEQYF. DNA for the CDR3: TGCGCCATCCTGGCTCTTTACGAGCAGTACTTC.

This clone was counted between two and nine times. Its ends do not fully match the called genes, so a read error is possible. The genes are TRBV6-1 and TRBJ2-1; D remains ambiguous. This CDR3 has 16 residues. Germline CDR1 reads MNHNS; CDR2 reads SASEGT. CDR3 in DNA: TGTGCCAGCAGATCACGGTACAACTCCAATTACAATGAGCAATTCTTC. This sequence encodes CASRSRYNSNYNEQFF.

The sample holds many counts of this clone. The CDR3 loop is CASSQFDRGTEAFF. CDR3 DNA: TGCGCCAGCAGCCAGTTCGACAGGGGGACTGAAGCTTTCTTT. The J gene is TRBJ1-1, the V gene TRBV4-1, with TRBD1 matching 9 bases. Germline V gene data show CDR1 as MGHRA and CDR2 as YSYEKL. V trimming: 3 bases; J trimming: 5 bases; junction bases outside the gene matches: 4. The CDR3 runs to 14 residues.

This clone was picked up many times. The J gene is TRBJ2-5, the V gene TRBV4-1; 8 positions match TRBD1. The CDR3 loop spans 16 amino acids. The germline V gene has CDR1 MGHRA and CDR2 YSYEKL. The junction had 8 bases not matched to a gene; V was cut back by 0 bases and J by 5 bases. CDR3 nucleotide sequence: TGCGCCAGCAGCCAAGATAGGACAGGGCCGGAGGAGACCCAGTACTTC. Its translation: CASSQDRTGPEETQYF.